The rows below give T cell receptor beta chains drawn from one sample of a study of Graves' ophthalmopathy and Graves' hyperthyroidism. TCRdb redid the calling of the multiplex PCR reads with MiXCR, one entry per CDR3 protein. Among around 1,200,000 distinct CDR3 sequences, about two fifths were seen once, and the ten largest hold more than 9.5%. The specimen was peripheral blood or thyroid tissue (not recorded which). These TCRs come from an adult man with Graves' hyperthyroidism. Each CDR3 is given with its conserved first and last residue. Each record gives: D gene, J gene, V gene, clone size, CDR3 DNA, CDR3 protein. D genes are given only for firm matches. Clone sizes are given selectively: once, few, many, or a class where the clone is expanded.

>TRBD2|TRBJ2-5|TRBV20-1|.
TGCAGTGCTATGTGGCTAGCGGGGCGAGGTAGGGAGACCCAGTACTTC
CSAMWLAGRGRETQYF
>.|TRBJ1-1|TRBV6-6|.
TGTGCCAGCAGAACGGGTGCTTTAGGCACTGAAGCTTTCTTT
CASRTGALGTEAFF
>TRBD1|TRBJ1-1|TRBV2|many
TGTGCCAGCAGAAGGGACAGGGGGCCCACTGAAGCTTTCTTT
CASRRDRGPTEAFF
>.|TRBJ1-1|TRBV7-9|few
TGTGCCAGCAGCAGTCAATCCCTCCAAGCTTTCTTT
CASSSQSLQAFF
>.|TRBJ1-1|TRBV7-2|many
TGTGCCAGCAGCTTAGCGGGGGCCGGGGGGAAAGCTTTCTTT
CASSLAGAGGKAFF
>.|TRBJ2-3|TRBV10-3|.
TGTGCCATCAGTGCTATAGGGGACTTCACAGATACGCAGTATTTT
CAISAIGDFTDTQYF
>.|TRBJ2-5|TRBV7-2|many
TGTGCCAGCAGCGTAGTCGGGACCCAGTACTTC
CASSVVGTQYF
>TRBD1|TRBJ1-5|TRBV20-1|.
TGCAGTGCTAGAGATCGGGCAGGGGGCGGCTCTCAGCCCCAGCATTTT
CSARDRAGGGSQPQHF
>.|TRBJ1-4|TRBV10-3|many
TGTGCCATCAGCAGGGAAAGGGAAAAACTGTTTTTT
CAISREREKLFF
>.|TRBJ1-1|TRBV29-1|many
TGCAGCGTTGAAGAAGGCCGGGGGACTGAAGCTTTCTTT
CSVEEGRGTEAFF
>TRBD1|TRBJ1-1|TRBV9|.
TGTACCAGCAGCGTTGCCGGGACAGGGGAGTTTAGGTACACTGAAGCTTTCTTT
CTSSVAGTGEFRYTEAFF
>.|TRBJ1-2|TRBV12-3/TRBV12-4|few
TGTGCCAGCAGTTTGAGGACAGTATCTAACTATGGCTACACCTTC
CASSLRTVSNYGYTF
>.|TRBJ2-5|TRBV10-3|.
TGTGCCATCAGTGACCACTCAGGGAGAAGGGAGACCCAGTACTTC
CAISDHSGRRETQYF
>TRBD1|TRBJ2-2|TRBV9|.
TGTGCCAGCAGCGTAGGAGAGACAGGGCGCACCGGGGAGCTGTTTTTT
CASSVGETGRTGELFF
>TRBD1|TRBJ1-5|TRBV7-8|many
TGTGCCAGCAGCTTTTTCCCACAGGGGCGAGGCAATCAGCCCCAGCATTTT
CASSFFPQGRGNQPQHF
>.|TRBJ2-2|TRBV20-1|.
TGCAGTGCTAGCGTGGGGCCCGGGGAGCTGTTTTTT
CSASVGPGELFF
>TRBD1|TRBJ2-5|TRBV12-3/TRBV12-4|many
TGTGCCAGCAGGGGGGGGACAGGGGGCAGGTACCAAGAGACCCAGTACTTC
CASRGGTGGRYQETQYF
>.|TRBJ1-2|TRBV11-2|.
TGTGCCAGCAGCAGGTTCGACGGCAGGGGACTTTATGGCTACACCTTC
CASSRFDGRGLYGYTF
>.|TRBJ2-2|TRBV7-3|many
TGTGCCAGCAGCCCACGGACCAAAACGAACACCGGGGAGCTGTTTTTT
CASSPRTKTNTGELFF
>.|TRBJ1-3|TRBV27|few
TGTGCCAGCAGTTCCGAAGGTGGAAACACCATATATTTT
CASSSEGGNTIYF
>.|TRBJ1-5|TRBV12-3/TRBV12-4|.
TGTGCCAGCAGTGAAGCGGGATGGGCTGATGGCAATCAGCCCCAGCATTTT
CASSEAGWADGNQPQHF
>TRBD1|TRBJ2-5|TRBV4-3|.
TGCGCCAGCAGCCAAGAAGGTGGGGACAGGGGTGAGACCCAGTACTTC
CASSQEGGDRGETQYF
>TRBD1|TRBJ1-1|TRBV3-1|few
TGTGCCAGCAGCCCAAAGACAGGGTCTTACACTGAAGCTTTCTTT
CASSPKTGSYTEAFF
>.|TRBJ2-5|TRBV10-1|.
TGCGCCAGCAGTGAGGGTGCTAGCTTCCAAGAGACCCAGTACTTC
CASSEGASFQETQYF
>TRBD1|TRBJ2-7|TRBV15|.
TGTGCCACCAGCAGTTCCCCAGGGGGAGAGCAGTACTTC
CATSSSPGGEQYF
>TRBD2|TRBJ2-3|TRBV7-2|once
TGTGCCAGCAGCTTGGGGACTAGTTCAGTTCCGCAGTATTTT
CASSLGTSSVPQYF
>TRBD1|TRBJ1-2|TRBV19|.
TGTGCCAGGGACCGGGACAGCGGCGACTATGGCTACACCTTC
CARDRDSGDYGYTF
>.|TRBJ2-2|TRBV30|few
TGTGCCTGGACCGGGGGCCCTTGGGGCACCGGGGAGCTGTTTTTT
CAWTGGPWGTGELFF
>TRBD1|TRBJ1-5|TRBV6-5|few
TGTGCCAGCAGTCAGGGGGTTTCGGCTTTTCGCAATCAGCCCCAGCATTTT
CASSQGVSAFRNQPQHF
>TRBD1|TRBJ1-5|TRBV10-3|.
TGTGCCAGCACGAAGCAGGGGGAGGTATGGAGCAATCAGCCCCAGCATTTT
CASTKQGEVWSNQPQHF
>.|TRBJ2-2|TRBV12-3/TRBV12-4|.
TGTGCCAGCAGTTTGTTGAACGCCGGGGAGCTGTTTTTT
CASSLLNAGELFF
>.|TRBJ1-6|TRBV7-9|.
TGTGCCAGCAGTGAGGACACCTTCTCACCCCTCCACTTT
CASSEDTFSPLHF
>.|TRBJ1-5|TRBV24-1|.
TGTGCCACCAGTGAAACCGGGACTGGGGTGTATTTT
CATSETGTGVYF
>.|TRBJ1-5|TRBV7-8|many
TGTGCCAGCAGCTTAACGTCTCGGGGTCAGCCCCAGCATTTT
CASSLTSRGQPQHF
>TRBD2|TRBJ2-7|TRBV10-2|many
TGCGCCAGCAGAGCGGGACCTAATACCTACGAGCAGTACTTC
CASRAGPNTYEQYF
>.|TRBJ2-2|TRBV10-3|.
.
CAIGGQETQYFGELFF
>.|TRBJ2-2|TRBV12-3/TRBV12-4|.
TGTGCCATCAGTGAGTCCATAACCACCGGGGAGCTGTTTTTT
CAISESITTGELFF
>.|TRBJ1-5|TRBV6-2/TRBV6-3|.
TGTGCCAGCAGGCGGGCCCTTGTGAGTAATCAGCCCCAGCATTTT
CASRRALVSNQPQHF
>.|TRBJ1-1|TRBV6-1|.
TGTGCCAGCAGGAGGGGGGGGGAAGCTTTCTTT
CASRRGGEAFF
>.|TRBJ1-5|TRBV19|many
TGTGCCAGTAGTACCCAAGACACCCAGCCCCAGCATTTT
CASSTQDTQPQHF
>.|TRBJ2-5|TRBV28|few
TGTGCCAGCAGTCCCCTTTCGGGCTTGGAGACCCAGTACTTC
CASSPLSGLETQYF
>TRBD2|TRBJ2-7|TRBV9|few
TGTGCCAGCAGCCCAGTCAGCGGGAGTAACGAGCAGTACTTC
CASSPVSGSNEQYF
>TRBD1|TRBJ2-7|TRBV10-3|many
TGTGCCATCAGTGGGACCGGGACAGGGGGCTACGAGCAGTACTTC
CAISGTGTGGYEQYF
>TRBD1|TRBJ2-7|TRBV18|few
TGTGCCAGCTCGCCCGGACAGGGACGGCGCGAGCAGTACTTC
CASSPGQGRREQYF
>TRBD2|TRBJ2-7|TRBV9|.
TGTGCCAGCAGCCGACGGACTAGCGGGAGGGAGCAGTACTTC
CASSRRTSGREQYF
>TRBD2|TRBJ2-7|TRBV7-6|many
TGTGCCAGCAGCTTCGCGACTAGCGGGTACGAGCAGTACTTC
CASSFATSGYEQYF
>.|TRBJ2-5|TRBV6-1|.
TGTGCCAGCAGGAGGACAGGGAGGGTACAAGAGACCCAGTACTTC
CASRRTGRVQETQYF
>.|TRBJ1-2|TRBV5-5|few
TGTGCCAGCAGCTCCCAATGGGACACATCTGGCTACACCTTC
CASSSQWDTSGYTF
>.|TRBJ2-5|TRBV4-1|.
TGCGCCAGCAGCCAATCGGAAGCAGGGAGAAATCAGCCCCAGTACTTC
CASSQSEAGRNQPQYF
>.|TRBJ2-7|TRBV14|few
TGTGCCAGCAGCCAAGATGGGCCGGGAGCTCGGGGCGAGCAGTACTTC
CASSQDGPGARGEQYF
>TRBD2|TRBJ2-5|TRBV2|.
TGTGCCAGCAGCGTTAGTGGGAGGGAAGAGACCCAGTACTTC
CASSVSGREETQYF
>TRBD1|TRBJ1-1|TRBV30|.
TGTGCCTGGGGACAGGTTGAAGCTTCCTTT
CAWGQVEASF
>TRBD1|TRBJ2-5|TRBV20-1|many
TGCAGTGCCGGACAGGGTACGAAGACCCAGTACTTC
CSAGQGTKTQYF
>TRBD1|TRBJ1-2|TRBV5-4|.
TGTGCCAGCAACTACGGGGACAGTAACTATGGCTACACCTTC
CASNYGDSNYGYTF
>TRBD1|TRBJ1-1|TRBV4-3|.
TGCGCCAGCAGCCAAGAACGGACAGGGTTTGGGTCGGAAGCTTTCTTT
CASSQERTGFGSEAFF
>TRBD1|TRBJ1-1|TRBV15|once
TGTGCCACCAGCAGCGGACAGGGCGGTACCACTGAAGCTTTCTTT
CATSSGQGGTTEAFF
>TRBD1|TRBJ2-2|TRBV29-1|many
TGCAGCGTTCTACAGGGGCTAGGCGGGGAGCTGTTTTTT
CSVLQGLGGELFF
>.|TRBJ2-7|TRBV7-9|many
TGTGCCAGCAGCTTGGAGTCGGGGTACGAGCAGTACTTC
CASSLESGYEQYF
>.|TRBJ2-5|TRBV20-1|many
TGCAGTGCTAGTTTGGAGACCCAGTACTTC
CSASLETQYF